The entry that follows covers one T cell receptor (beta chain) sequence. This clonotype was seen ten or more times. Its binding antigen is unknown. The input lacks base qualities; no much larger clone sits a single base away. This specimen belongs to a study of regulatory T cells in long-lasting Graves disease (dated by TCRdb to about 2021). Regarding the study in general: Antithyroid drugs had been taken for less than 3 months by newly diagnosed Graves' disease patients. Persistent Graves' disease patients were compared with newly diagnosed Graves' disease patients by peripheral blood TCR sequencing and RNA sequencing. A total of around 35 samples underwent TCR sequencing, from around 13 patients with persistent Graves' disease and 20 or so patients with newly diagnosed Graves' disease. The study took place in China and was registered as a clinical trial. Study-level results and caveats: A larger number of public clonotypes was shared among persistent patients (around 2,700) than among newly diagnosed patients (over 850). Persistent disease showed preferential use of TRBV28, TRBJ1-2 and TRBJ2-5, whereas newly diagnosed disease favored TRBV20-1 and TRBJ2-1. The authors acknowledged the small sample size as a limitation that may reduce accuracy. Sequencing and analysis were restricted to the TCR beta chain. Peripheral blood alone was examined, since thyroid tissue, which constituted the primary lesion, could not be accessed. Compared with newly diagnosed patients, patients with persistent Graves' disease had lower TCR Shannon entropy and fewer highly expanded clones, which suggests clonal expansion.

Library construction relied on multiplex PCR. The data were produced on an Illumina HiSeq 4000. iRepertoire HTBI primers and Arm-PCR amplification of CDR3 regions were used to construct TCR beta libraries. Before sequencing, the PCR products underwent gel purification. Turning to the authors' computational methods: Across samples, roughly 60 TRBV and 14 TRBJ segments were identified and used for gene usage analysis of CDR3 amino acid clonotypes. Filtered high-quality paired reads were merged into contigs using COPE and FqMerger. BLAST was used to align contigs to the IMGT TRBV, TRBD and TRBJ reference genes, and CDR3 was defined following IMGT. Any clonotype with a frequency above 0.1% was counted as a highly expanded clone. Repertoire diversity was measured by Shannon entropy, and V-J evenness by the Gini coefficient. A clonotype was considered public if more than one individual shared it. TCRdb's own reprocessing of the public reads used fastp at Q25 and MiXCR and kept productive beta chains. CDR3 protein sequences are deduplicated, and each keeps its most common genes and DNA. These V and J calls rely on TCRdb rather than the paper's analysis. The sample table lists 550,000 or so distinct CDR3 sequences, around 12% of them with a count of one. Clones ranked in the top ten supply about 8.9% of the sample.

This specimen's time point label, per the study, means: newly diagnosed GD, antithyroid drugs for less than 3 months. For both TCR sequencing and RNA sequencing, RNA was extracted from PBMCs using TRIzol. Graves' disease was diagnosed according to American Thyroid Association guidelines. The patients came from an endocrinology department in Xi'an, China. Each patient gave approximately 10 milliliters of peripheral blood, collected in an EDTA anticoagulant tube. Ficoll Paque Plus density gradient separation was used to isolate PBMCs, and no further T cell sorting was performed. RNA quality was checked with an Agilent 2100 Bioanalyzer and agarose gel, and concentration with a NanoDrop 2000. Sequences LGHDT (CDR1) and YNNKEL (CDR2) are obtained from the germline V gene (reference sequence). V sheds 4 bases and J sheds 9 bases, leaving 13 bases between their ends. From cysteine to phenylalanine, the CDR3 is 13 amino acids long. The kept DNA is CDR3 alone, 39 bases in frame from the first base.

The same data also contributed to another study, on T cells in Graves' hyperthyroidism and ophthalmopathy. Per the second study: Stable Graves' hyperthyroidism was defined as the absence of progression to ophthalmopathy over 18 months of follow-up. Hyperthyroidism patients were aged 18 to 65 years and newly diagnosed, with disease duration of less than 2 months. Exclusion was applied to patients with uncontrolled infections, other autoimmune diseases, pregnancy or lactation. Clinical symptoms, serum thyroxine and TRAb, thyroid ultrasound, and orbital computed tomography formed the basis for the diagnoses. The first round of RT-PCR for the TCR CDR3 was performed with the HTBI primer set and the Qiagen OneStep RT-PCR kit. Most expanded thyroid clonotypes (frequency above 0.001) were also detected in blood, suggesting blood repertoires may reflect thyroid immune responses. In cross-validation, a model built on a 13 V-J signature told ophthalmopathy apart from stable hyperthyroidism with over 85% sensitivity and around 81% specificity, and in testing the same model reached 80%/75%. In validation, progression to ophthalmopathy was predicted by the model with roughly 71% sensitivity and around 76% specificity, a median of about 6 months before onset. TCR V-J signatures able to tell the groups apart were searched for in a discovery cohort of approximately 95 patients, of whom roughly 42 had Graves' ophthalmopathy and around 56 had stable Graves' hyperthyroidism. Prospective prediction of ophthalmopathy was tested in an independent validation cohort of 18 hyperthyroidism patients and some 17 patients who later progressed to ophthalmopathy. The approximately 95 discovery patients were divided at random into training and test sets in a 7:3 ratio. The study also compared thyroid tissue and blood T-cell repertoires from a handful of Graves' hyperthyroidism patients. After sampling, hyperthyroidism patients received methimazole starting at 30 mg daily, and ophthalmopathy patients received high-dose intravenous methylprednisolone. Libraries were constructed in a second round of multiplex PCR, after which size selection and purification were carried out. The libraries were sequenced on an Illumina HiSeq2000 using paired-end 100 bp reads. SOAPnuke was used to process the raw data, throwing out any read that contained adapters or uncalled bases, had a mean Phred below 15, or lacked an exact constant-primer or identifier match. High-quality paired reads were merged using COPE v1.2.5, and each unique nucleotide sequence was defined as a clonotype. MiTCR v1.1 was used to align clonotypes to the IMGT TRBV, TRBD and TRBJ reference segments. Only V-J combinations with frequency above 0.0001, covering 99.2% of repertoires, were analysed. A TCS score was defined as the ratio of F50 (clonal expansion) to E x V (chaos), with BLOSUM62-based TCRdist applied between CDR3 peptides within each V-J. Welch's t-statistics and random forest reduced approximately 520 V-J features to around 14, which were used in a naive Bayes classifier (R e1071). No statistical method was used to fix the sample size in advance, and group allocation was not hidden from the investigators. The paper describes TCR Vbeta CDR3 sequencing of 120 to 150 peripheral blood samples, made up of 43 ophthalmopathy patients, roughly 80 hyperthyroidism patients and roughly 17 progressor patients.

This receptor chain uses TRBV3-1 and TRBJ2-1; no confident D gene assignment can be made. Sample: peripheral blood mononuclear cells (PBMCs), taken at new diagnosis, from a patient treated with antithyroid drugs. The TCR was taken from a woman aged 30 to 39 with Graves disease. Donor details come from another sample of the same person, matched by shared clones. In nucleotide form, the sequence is TGTGCCAGCAGCCCCCGACCTTTGGGTGAGCAGTTCTTC. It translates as CASSPRPLGEQFF.